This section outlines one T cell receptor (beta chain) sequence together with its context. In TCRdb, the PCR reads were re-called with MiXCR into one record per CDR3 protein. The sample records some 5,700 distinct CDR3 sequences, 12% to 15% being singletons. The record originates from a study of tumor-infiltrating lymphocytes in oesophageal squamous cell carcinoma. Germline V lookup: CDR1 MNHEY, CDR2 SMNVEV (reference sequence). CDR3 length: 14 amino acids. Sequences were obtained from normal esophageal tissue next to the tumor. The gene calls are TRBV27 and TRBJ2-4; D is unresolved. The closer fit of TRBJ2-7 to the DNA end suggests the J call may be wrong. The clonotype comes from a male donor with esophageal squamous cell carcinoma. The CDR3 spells CASSLSRIPYEQYF. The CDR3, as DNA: TGTGCCAGCAGTTTGTCCAGGATCCCCTACGAGCAGTACTTC.